This TCR beta chain was profiled in a study of blood T cells in healthy people across ages. Overall study findings and caveats: Expanded clonotype changes were possibly confounded by unknown donor CMV status. It was the long-lived donors that had more naive CD4+ cells and higher diversity than aged donors. It was held that diversity estimates obtained from one million T cells represented underestimates.

There are 12 residues in the CDR3. From germline, CDR1 is SQVTM and CDR2 ANQGSEA. Together with a sample-barcoded 5' primer, a J-beta primer mix was included in a second PCR lasting about 6 to 11 cycles. CDR3-containing paired-end reads numbering at least 2.5 million came from each sample. From the 5' RACE reads, TCRdb called clonotypes with MiXCR, one entry per CDR3 protein. The repertoire has hundreds of thousands of distinct CDR3 sequences, around 50% of them found once; the top ten carry roughly 25%. With respect to this clonotype: Its cognate antigen is unknown. One end of the junction varies from germline; a read error may be responsible.

The receptor comes from a man aged 35-49 years in good health. The chain employs TRBV29-1 and TRBJ2-7; 7 nucleotides align to TRBD1. The material sequenced was blood. CDR3 sequence: CSARTGRYEEYF. CDR3 sequence (DNA): TGCAGCGCGCGGACAGGCCGCTACGAGGAGTACTTC.